The rows below give T cell receptor beta chains drawn from one sample of a study of OX40 agonist ivuxolimab in advanced cancers. Only in-frame clones appear in the TCRdb table, and some are missing; sequencing was by immunoSEQ multiplex PCR. The sample consists of some 80,000 clones, 94% of them appearing once. The source material was CD4+ or CD8+ T cells sorted from blood, sampled in a trial of the OX40 agonist ivuxolimab. The receptors were gathered from an adult with an advanced solid tumor such as melanoma, head and neck, liver or kidney cancer. CDR3s leave out the opening cysteine and the closing phenylalanine or tryptophan.

cdr3_aa: ASSRSSYEQY
j_call: TRBJ2-7
v_call: TRBV7-9

cdr3_aa: ASIDGGGVTQY
j_call: TRBJ2-5
v_call: TRBV6-5

cdr3_aa: ASSLWGTGVDTGELF
j_call: TRBJ2-2
v_call: TRBV28

cdr3_aa: AISDELAGVADTQY
j_call: TRBJ2-3
v_call: TRBV10-3

cdr3_aa: ASSLRPGQLNTEAF
j_call: TRBJ1-1
v_call: TRBV5-6

cdr3_aa: ASSFSLRQNYGYT
j_call: TRBJ1-2
v_call: TRBV27

cdr3_aa: ASSFSGANYGYT
j_call: TRBJ1-2
v_call: TRBV2

cdr3_aa: ASSQEQTSYEQY
j_call: TRBJ2-7
v_call: TRBV4-3

cdr3_aa: ASSIARGGTNTEAF
j_call: TRBJ1-1
v_call: TRBV19

cdr3_aa: ASTAGPAGEQY
j_call: TRBJ2-7
v_call: TRBV6-5

cdr3_aa: ASGYEQY
j_call: TRBJ2-7
v_call: TRBV6-5

cdr3_aa: ASSFDREGAFSGYT
j_call: TRBJ1-2
v_call: TRBV6-5

cdr3_aa: ASSENMIGLPSTDTQY
j_call: TRBJ2-3
v_call: TRBV6-1

cdr3_aa: ASSSTWAGEKADTQY
j_call: TRBJ2-3
v_call: TRBV7-9

cdr3_aa: ASSQTGGNEQF
j_call: TRBJ2-1
v_call: TRBV6-5

cdr3_aa: ASSEYAELGSNEQF
j_call: TRBJ2-1
v_call: TRBV6-1

cdr3_aa: ASSMTGGRMNTEAF
j_call: TRBJ1-1
v_call: TRBV28

cdr3_aa: ASSIGRYVNTGELF
j_call: TRBJ2-2
v_call: TRBV19

cdr3_aa: ATSRPPGGQETQY
j_call: TRBJ2-5
v_call: TRBV15

cdr3_aa: ASSLGGSPVEQY
j_call: TRBJ2-7
v_call: TRBV5-4

cdr3_aa: ASSPGPQRNEQY
j_call: TRBJ2-7
v_call: TRBV19

cdr3_aa: ATSRWLREGPYEQY
j_call: TRBJ2-7
v_call: TRBV15

cdr3_aa: ASSGTDYSNQPQH
j_call: TRBJ1-5
v_call: TRBV7-9

cdr3_aa: ASSMGPPLAGDTGELF
j_call: TRBJ2-2
v_call: TRBV19

cdr3_aa: ASTAGGAYNEQF
j_call: TRBJ2-1
v_call: TRBV19

cdr3_aa: ASSYLATDTQY
j_call: TRBJ2-3
v_call: TRBV6-6

cdr3_aa: ASSHLPGQGALKAKNIQY
j_call: TRBJ2-4
v_call: TRBV4-1

cdr3_aa: ASSLGPGRTEKLF
j_call: TRBJ1-4
v_call: TRBV7-9

cdr3_aa: ASRRTGGTEAF
j_call: TRBJ1-1
v_call: TRBV27

cdr3_aa: ASSLTAFSYNEQF
j_call: TRBJ2-1
v_call: TRBV27

cdr3_aa: ASSLGADVNYGYT
j_call: TRBJ1-2
v_call: TRBV27

cdr3_aa: ASSALYTGELF
j_call: TRBJ2-2
v_call: TRBV13

cdr3_aa: AGLLGLNTEAF
j_call: TRBJ1-1
v_call: TRBV7-9

cdr3_aa: ASSLTSGAPYEQY
j_call: TRBJ2-7
v_call: TRBV5-1

cdr3_aa: ASSQDGAGGRSPLH
j_call: TRBJ1-6
v_call: TRBV4-1

cdr3_aa: ASSAAGGPRQPQH
j_call: TRBJ1-5
v_call: TRBV27

cdr3_aa: ASSRIRQGATNEKLF
j_call: TRBJ1-4
v_call: TRBV27

cdr3_aa: ASRRGREDTGELF
j_call: TRBJ2-2
v_call: TRBV9

cdr3_aa: ASSGTGGIEQY
j_call: TRBJ2-7
v_call: TRBV6-6

cdr3_aa: ASQSGSRGYT
j_call: TRBJ1-2
v_call: TRBV19

cdr3_aa: ASSFYGAGATDTGELF
j_call: TRBJ2-2
v_call: TRBV28

cdr3_aa: ASWTGTGWSDTQY
j_call: TRBJ2-3
v_call: TRBV2

cdr3_aa: ASRPGTGDTGELF
j_call: TRBJ2-2
v_call: TRBV4-3

cdr3_aa: ATSRGGQMRSNQPQH
j_call: TRBJ1-5
v_call: TRBV15

cdr3_aa: ASSYLGGSNQPQH
j_call: TRBJ1-5
v_call: TRBV6-5

cdr3_aa: ASSPGQGRDTEAF
j_call: TRBJ1-1
v_call: TRBV7-2

cdr3_aa: ASSLTSGTDTQY
j_call: TRBJ2-3
v_call: TRBV27

cdr3_aa: AWSYVDYNEQY
j_call: TRBJ2-7
v_call: TRBV30

cdr3_aa: ASSPRGEREQETQY
j_call: TRBJ2-5
v_call: TRBV9

cdr3_aa: ASSQGVANYGYT
j_call: TRBJ1-2
v_call: TRBV4-3

cdr3_aa: ASSQKPNTQY
j_call: TRBJ2-3
v_call: TRBV4-2

cdr3_aa: ASSPHSAREYSNQPQH
j_call: TRBJ1-5
v_call: TRBV7-8

cdr3_aa: ASSSQETQY
j_call: TRBJ2-5
v_call: TRBV27

cdr3_aa: ASSQDPLDRGTDTQY
j_call: TRBJ2-3
v_call: TRBV4-3

cdr3_aa: ASSLSLYTEAF
j_call: TRBJ1-1
v_call: TRBV14

cdr3_aa: ASSLGGGTEAF
j_call: TRBJ1-1
v_call: TRBV13

cdr3_aa: ASSPTGGARTDTQY
j_call: TRBJ2-3
v_call: TRBV28